The rows below give T cell receptor beta chains drawn from one sample of a study of blood T cell repertoires in COVID-19. Sequenced by immunoSEQ multiplex PCR; TCRdb stores in-frame clones only, minus some. This table holds about 160,000 clones, around nine tenths found once. Sequenced input: peripheral blood. These receptors all stem from a woman in her 70s with COVID-19, enrolled during active disease. The CDR3 runs from the conserved cysteine through the conserved F or W. A D gene is named only where the DNA matches it firmly. Expanded clones get a size class; other rows say once, few or many, or leave the size out.

TRBJ1-2 | - | - | TRBV2 | TGTGCCAGCAGTGAACACAGGGTGTCGGGTGGCTACACCTTC | CASSEHRVSGGYTF
TRBJ2-5 | TRBD2 | - | TRBV6-1 | TGTGCCAGCAGTGAAAGTGGGGTTGTAGCGGGGGCTCAAGAGACCCAGTACTTC | CASSESGVVAGAQETQYF
TRBJ1-5 | TRBD1 | once | TRBV27 | TGTGCCAGCGGGACAGGGGATCAGCCCCAGCATTTT | CASGTGDQPQHF
TRBJ2-3 | TRBD2 | - | TRBV15 | TGTGCCACCAGCAGGGGGACTAGCGGGCTTACAGATACGCAGTATTTT | CATSRGTSGLTDTQYF
TRBJ2-7 | TRBD2 | - | TRBV7-9 | TGTGCCAGCAGCTTAGGGTCTAGCGGGGGATCCTACGAGCAGTACTTC | CASSLGSSGGSYEQYF
TRBJ2-4 | - | - | TRBV19 | TGTGCCAGTAGTATGGCTGGAGACATTCAGTACTTC | CASSMAGDIQYF
TRBJ2-5 | TRBD2 | - | TRBV5-1 | TGCGCCAGCAGCTTGCCCGGACTAGCGGAGACCCAGTACTTC | CASSLPGLAETQYF
TRBJ2-2 | TRBD1 | - | TRBV4-2 | TGTGCCAGCAGCCAAGTAGGACAGGGGGGCACCGGGGAGCTGTTTTTT | CASSQVGQGGTGELFF
TRBJ1-2 | - | - | TRBV6-5 | TGTGCCAGCAGCGGGCTGGGGAAAGGGGTCCCCGGCTACACCTTC | CASSGLGKGVPGYTF
TRBJ2-1 | TRBD2 | - | TRBV7-2 | TGTGCCAGCAGCTTAGCTAGCGGGCTCCGTCATGAGCAGTTCTTC | CASSLASGLRHEQFF
TRBJ1-2 | - | - | TRBV2 | TGTGCCAGCAGTGAAAGGTCAGGGGATATCGGTGGCTACACCTTC | CASSERSGDIGGYTF
TRBJ2-6 | TRBD1 | - | TRBV10-3 | TGTGCCATCAGTGGGGCAGGGGGCGCCAGGGGGGCCAACGTCCTGACTTTC | CAISGAGGARGANVLTF
TRBJ2-1 | - | few | TRBV6-5 | TGTGCCAGCAGTTATGCGGGGAGGAGGGCTCTCGATGAGCAGTTCTTC | CASSYAGRRALDEQFF
TRBJ2-2 | TRBD1 | - | TRBV24-1 | TGTGCCACCAGTGAGACCGGGACAGGGAACACCGGGGAGCTGTTTTTT | CATSETGTGNTGELFF
TRBJ1-1 | - | - | TRBV6-6 | TGTGCCAGCAGTTACTCGGGGGGGGGTGAAGCTTTCTTT | CASSYSGGGEAFF
TRBJ2-2 | TRBD1 | - | TRBV7-9 | TGTGCCAGCAGCTTAACGGACAGGGGGAACACCGGGGAGCTGTTTTTT | CASSLTDRGNTGELFF
TRBJ1-5 | - | - | TRBV5-1 | TGCGCCAGCAGCTTGACAGGGTTAAGCAATCAGCCCCAGCATTTT | CASSLTGLSNQPQHF
TRBJ1-1 | - | - | TRBV5-1 | TGCGCCAGCAGCTTGGGTCCTTCAGGGGACACTGAAGCTTTCTTT | CASSLGPSGDTEAFF
TRBJ2-7 | - | - | TRBV21-1 | TGTGCCAGCAGCAACCGGAGGGACAGGGTTCGCCCGAGGGGCGAGCAGTACTTC | CASSNRRDRVRPRGEQYF
TRBJ1-1 | - | once | TRBV21-1 | TGTGCCAGCAGCAGGGACACCCGTGGGACTGAAGCTTTCTTT | CASSRDTRGTEAFF
TRBJ1-5 | TRBD1 | - | TRBV28 | TGTGCCAGCAGATATCAGGGGGGCAATCAGCCCCAGCATTTT | CASRYQGGNQPQHF
TRBJ1-4 | - | - | TRBV20-1 | TGCAGTGCTAGTACCCAGGGAGGAGAAAAACTGTTTTTT | CSASTQGGEKLFF
TRBJ1-6 | - | - | TRBV7-2 | TGTGCCAGCAGCTTAGTGGCTAATTCACCCCTCCACTTT | CASSLVANSPLHF
TRBJ2-4 | - | - | TRBV6-7 | TGTGCCAGGTTCAAAATTCCACAGGGAGTAACCAAAAACATTCAGTACTTC | CARFKIPQGVTKNIQYF
TRBJ1-1 | - | - | TRBV20-1 | TGCAGTGCCCAGGGGATAACTGAAGCTTTCTTT | CSAQGITEAFF
TRBJ1-1 | TRBD1 | - | TRBV28 | TGTGCCAGCACCCTTTCACGGACAGGGCAAAAAGCTTTCTTT | CASTLSRTGQKAFF
TRBJ2-6 | TRBD1 | - | TRBV2 | TGTGCCAGCAGTACGTCCCGGGACAGGTCAGGGGCCAACGTCCTGACTTTC | CASSTSRDRSGANVLTF
TRBJ1-1 | - | - | TRBV18 | TGTGCCAGCTCGCAAGGGGTGAACACTGAAGCTTTCTTT | CASSQGVNTEAFF
TRBJ1-2 | - | once | TRBV24-1 | TGTGCCACCAGTGATGCGACAGACCAACCGTATGGCTACACCTTC | CATSDATDQPYGYTF
TRBJ1-1 | - | - | TRBV28 | TGTGCCAGCAGTTTATTCCCGGACGAGGGCACTGAAGCTTTCTTT | CASSLFPDEGTEAFF
TRBJ1-5 | TRBD1 | - | TRBV28 | TGTGCCAGCAGTCAACCGACAGGGGGCAAGCCCCAGCATTTT | CASSQPTGGKPQHF
TRBJ2-5 | - | - | TRBV29-1 | TGCAGCGTTGAGGGTGGGGCCCGGAATATTCAAGAGACCCAGTACTTC | CSVEGGARNIQETQYF
TRBJ1-4 | - | - | TRBV9 | TGTGCCAGCAGCCTCAGGGGCGGGCGGGATGAAAAACTGTTTTTT | CASSLRGGRDEKLFF
TRBJ1-2 | - | - | TRBV2 | TGTGCCAACTTACAGGGAAGCTTTGGCTACACCTTC | CANLQGSFGYTF
TRBJ1-3 | - | - | TRBV2 | TGTGCCAGCAGGCCGACAGATTCCGGAAACACCATATATTTT | CASRPTDSGNTIYF
TRBJ2-3 | TRBD2 | - | TRBV11-2 | TGTGCCAGCAGCTTAGCGGGGCGGGGGTCAGATACGCAGTATTTT | CASSLAGRGSDTQYF
TRBJ1-2 | - | - | TRBV15 | TGTGCCACCAGGACTACGACCGGGCTCTTTGGCTATGGCTACACCTTC | CATRTTTGLFGYGYTF
TRBJ1-2 | TRBD1 | - | TRBV2 | TGTGCCAGCAGCGCACAGGGGAACTATGGCTACACCTTC | CASSAQGNYGYTF
TRBJ2-1 | - | - | TRBV7-6 | TGTGCCAGCAGCTCCTGGGCGGGGGCGGATGAGCAGTTCTTC | CASSSWAGADEQFF
TRBJ1-2 | TRBD1 | - | TRBV3-1/TRBV3-2 | TGTGCCAGCAGGTACAGGGGTGATAACTATGGCTACACCTTC | CASRYRGDNYGYTF
TRBJ1-2 | TRBD1 | - | TRBV9 | TGTGCCAGCAGCGGGGACAGCTATGGCTACACCTTC | CASSGDSYGYTF
TRBJ1-1 | TRBD1 | few | TRBV5-1 | TGCGCCAGCAGATCCGGGACAGGGAACACTGAAGCTTTCTTT | CASRSGTGNTEAFF
TRBJ2-7 | TRBD2 | - | TRBV7-9 | TGTGCCAGCAGCCCTAGCGGGGGGGCGAGGGAGCAGTACTTC | CASSPSGGAREQYF
TRBJ1-5 | TRBD1 | - | TRBV7-8 | TGTGCCAGCAGGCGGGATGGACAGGGGGATCAGCCCCAGCATTTT | CASRRDGQGDQPQHF
TRBJ2-5 | TRBD1 | - | TRBV5-4 | TGTGCCAGCAGCTTGGGGTCCGGGACAGGGGACGGGACCCAGTACTTC | CASSLGSGTGDGTQYF
TRBJ1-4 | TRBD1 | - | TRBV5-1 | TGCGCCAGCAGATGGGGACAGGCGGATGAAAAACTGTTTTTT | CASRWGQADEKLFF
TRBJ2-1 | TRBD2 | - | TRBV29-1 | TGCAGCGTTCAGCGGGGGATTTACAATGAGCAGTTCTTC | CSVQRGIYNEQFF
TRBJ1-5 | - | - | TRBV19 | TGTGCCAGTAGTATACACAGGGTAGGCAATCAGCCCCAGCATTTT | CASSIHRVGNQPQHF
TRBJ1-1 | - | - | TRBV6-5 | TGTGCCAGCAGCGCGAACGGAGGCACTGAAGCTTTCTTT | CASSANGGTEAFF
TRBJ1-1 | TRBD1 | - | TRBV7-8 | TGTGCCAGCAGCCCACGGGACAGGGGGCCTACTGAAGCTTTCTTT | CASSPRDRGPTEAFF
TRBJ2-5 | TRBD2 | - | TRBV5-4 | TGTGCCAGCAGCTTCTCAGTAGCGGGGGGGCAAGAGACCCAGTACTTC | CASSFSVAGGQETQYF
TRBJ1-1 | - | - | TRBV5-4 | TGTGCCAGCAGCCGGGGGGATCCGAACACTGAAGCTTTCTTT | CASSRGDPNTEAFF